This TCR beta chain comes out of a study of T-cell reconstitution after alpha-beta-depleted transplantation in children. Notes on this clonotype: This may arise from a read error, as a much more abundant clone is one base away.

Germline CDR1 reads DFQATT; CDR2 reads SNEGSKA (reference sequence). CDR3 length: 11 residues. Unique molecular identifiers featured in how the TCRbeta library was prepared. TCRdb called the PCR reads again in MiXCR, with one record for every CDR3 protein. The sample lists about 130,000 distinct CDR3 sequences; around a tenth were seen once. This receptor was obtained from a girl under two years old who had a stem cell transplant for combined immunodeficiency, so the T cells may come from the graft donor. The chain employs TRBV20-1 and TRBJ2-7, with TRBD2 as a possible D gene (6 bases). Material: PBMCs, mostly from graft donor cells, obtained 180 days after TCRalphabeta/CD19-depleted stem cell transplant. CDR3 in amino acids: CSASEGYDQYF. The CDR3 bases are TGCAGTGCTTCGGAGGGCTACGACCAGTACTTC.